This T cell receptor beta chain comes out of a study of T cell repertoires in cytomegalovirus infection. Study-wide findings and caveats: CMV-specific TCR beta clonotypes restricted by HLA-C dominated the ex vivo response.

One entry per CDR3 protein results from TCRdb running MiXCR on the reads. This table holds approximately 280,000 distinct CDR3 sequences, 20% to 25% found once. There are many counts of this clonotype. Its antigen remains unidentified. Source: cultured PBMCs, taken from culture after CMV antigen stimulation. This receptor was identified in a human donor in good health (CMV status not recorded). Some clones in this sample may be carry-over from other donors' samples.

The CDR3 DNA reads as TGTGCCAGCAGCTTGACAGGGGCCTGGACTGAAGCTTTCTTT. It codes for CASSLTGAWTEAFF. This chain joins TRBV7-2 and TRBJ1-1; 8 bases map to TRBD1. Germline values: CDR1 SGHTA, CDR2 FQGNSA. The CDR3 is made up of 14 amino acids. Unmatched junction bases numbered 5, after V lost 3 bases and J lost 5 bases.